This T cell receptor beta chain was sequenced in a study of glioma-infiltrating T cells after dendritic cell vaccination. Amplification used 60 V beta primers and 13 J beta primers. Method: immunoSEQ multiplex PCR; TCRdb's copy keeps in-frame clones and lacks some. The sample yields about 91,000 clones, more than 80% seen once. This CDR3 is 15 amino acids long. V was pared by 0 bases and J by 0 bases, with 7 bases between. The germline CDR1 and CDR2 sequences are SGHNT and YYREEE (reference sequence). A note on this clone: The antigen remains undetermined.

General study results and limits: Patients with more pretreatment TILs had longer time to progression and survival. Few patients contributed both blood and tumor specimens.

Stated time point: after dendritic cell vaccination, including at tumor progression/relapse. The specimen comprised blood, sampled after dendritic cell vaccination. The TCR sequence derives from a human donor with glioblastoma. This sequence joins TRBV5-4 and TRBJ2-1, with D uncertain. CDR3 DNA: TGTGCCAGCAGCTTGGGACAAACCTCCTACAATGAGCAGTTCTTC. It yields the protein CASSLGQTSYNEQFF. Full variable domain (missing parts from reference TRBV5-4 and TRBJ2-1): ETGVTQSPTHLIKTRGQQVTLRCSSQSGHNTVSWYQQALGQGPQFIFQYYREEENGRGNFPPRFSGLQFPNYSSELNVNALELDDSALYLCASSLGQTSYNEQFFGPGTRLTVL.